This T cell receptor beta chain was sequenced during a study of blood T cell repertoires in COVID-19. This table comes from immunoSEQ multiplex PCR, and its TCRdb copy is limited to in-frame clones, with some not included. The table includes some 320,000 clones, more than 90% detected once. CDR1 is SGHAT, CDR2 FQNNGV, per germline. The CDR3 runs to 17 residues. With 5 bases clipped from V and 4 bases from J, the junction kept 13 bases outside the gene matches. The sequenced sample consisted of PBMCs or T cells enriched from blood (not recorded which). The J gene is TRBJ2-3, the V gene TRBV11-2; TRBD2 agrees at 9 bases. This receptor was taken from a man aged 55 to 70 who had recovered from COVID-19. For the CDR3, the DNA is TGTGCCAGCAGCCCCGCCGGTGGCGGGAGGGCCTCAGATACGCAGTATTTT. It yields the protein CASSPAGGGRASDTQYF.